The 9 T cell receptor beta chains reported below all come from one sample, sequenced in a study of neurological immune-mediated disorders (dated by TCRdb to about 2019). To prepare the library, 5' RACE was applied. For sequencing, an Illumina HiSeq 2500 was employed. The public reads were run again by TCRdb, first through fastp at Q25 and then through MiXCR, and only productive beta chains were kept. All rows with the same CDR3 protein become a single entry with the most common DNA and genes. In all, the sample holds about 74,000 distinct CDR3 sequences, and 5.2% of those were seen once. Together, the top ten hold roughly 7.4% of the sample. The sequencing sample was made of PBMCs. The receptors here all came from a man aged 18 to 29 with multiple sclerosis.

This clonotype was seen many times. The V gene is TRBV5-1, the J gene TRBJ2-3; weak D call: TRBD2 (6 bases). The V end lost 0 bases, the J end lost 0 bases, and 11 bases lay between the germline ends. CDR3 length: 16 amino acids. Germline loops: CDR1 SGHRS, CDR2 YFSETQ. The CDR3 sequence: CASSLVLASSTDTQYF. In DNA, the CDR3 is TGCGCCAGCAGCTTGGTTCTAGCGTCTAGCACAGATACGCAGTATTTT.

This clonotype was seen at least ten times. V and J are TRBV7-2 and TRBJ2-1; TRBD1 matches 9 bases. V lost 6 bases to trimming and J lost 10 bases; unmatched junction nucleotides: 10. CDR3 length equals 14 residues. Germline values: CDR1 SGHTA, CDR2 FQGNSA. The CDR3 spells CASSLQGALREQFF. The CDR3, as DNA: TGTGCCAGCAGTCTACAGGGGGCCCTGAGGGAGCAGTTCTTC.

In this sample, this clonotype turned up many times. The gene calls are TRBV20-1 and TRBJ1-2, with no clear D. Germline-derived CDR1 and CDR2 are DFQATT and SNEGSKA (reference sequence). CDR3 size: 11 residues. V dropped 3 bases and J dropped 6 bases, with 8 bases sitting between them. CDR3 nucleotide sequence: TGCAGTGCTAGTTCGGGGAATGGCTACACCTTC. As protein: CSASSGNGYTF.

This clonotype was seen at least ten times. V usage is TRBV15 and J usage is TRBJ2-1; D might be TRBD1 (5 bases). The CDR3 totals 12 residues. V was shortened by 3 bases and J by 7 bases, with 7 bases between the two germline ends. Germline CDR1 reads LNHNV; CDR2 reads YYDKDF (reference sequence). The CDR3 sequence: CATSRDINEQFF. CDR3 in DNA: TGTGCCACCAGCAGGGACATTAATGAGCAGTTCTTC. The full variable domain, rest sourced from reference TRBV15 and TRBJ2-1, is DAMVIQNPRYQVTQFGKPVTLSCSQTLNHNVMYWYQQKSSQAPKLLFHYYDKDFNNEADTPDNFQSRRPNTSFCFLDIRSPGLGDTAMYLCATSRDINEQFFGPGTRLTVL.

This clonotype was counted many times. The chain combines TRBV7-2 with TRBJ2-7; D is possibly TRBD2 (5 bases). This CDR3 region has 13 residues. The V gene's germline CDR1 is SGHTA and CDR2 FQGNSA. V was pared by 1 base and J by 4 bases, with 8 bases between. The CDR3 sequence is CASSLGRAYEQYF. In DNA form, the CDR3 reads TGTGCCAGCAGCTTAGGGCGGGCGTACGAGCAGTACTTC.

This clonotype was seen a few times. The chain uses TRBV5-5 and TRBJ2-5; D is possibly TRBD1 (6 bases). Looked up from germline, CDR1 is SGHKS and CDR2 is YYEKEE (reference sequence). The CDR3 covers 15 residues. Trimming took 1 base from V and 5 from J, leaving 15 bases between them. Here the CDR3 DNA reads TGTGCCAGCAGCTTGTATGGGGGCGACGTGGAGACCCAGTACTTC. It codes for CASSLYGGDVETQYF.

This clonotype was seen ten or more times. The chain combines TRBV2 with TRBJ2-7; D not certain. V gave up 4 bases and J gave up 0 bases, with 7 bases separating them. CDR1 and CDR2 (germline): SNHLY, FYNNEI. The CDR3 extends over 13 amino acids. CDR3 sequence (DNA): TGTGCCAGCAGTGCGGTCAGCTCCTACGAGCAGTACTTC. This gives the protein CASSAVSSYEQYF.

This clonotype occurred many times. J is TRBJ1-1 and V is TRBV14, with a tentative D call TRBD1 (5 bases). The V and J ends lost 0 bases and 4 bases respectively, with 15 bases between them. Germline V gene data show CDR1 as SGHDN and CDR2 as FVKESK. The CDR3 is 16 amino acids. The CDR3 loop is CASSQENKGYGTEAFF. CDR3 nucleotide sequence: TGTGCCAGCAGCCAAGAGAATAAGGGGTATGGCACTGAAGCTTTCTTT.

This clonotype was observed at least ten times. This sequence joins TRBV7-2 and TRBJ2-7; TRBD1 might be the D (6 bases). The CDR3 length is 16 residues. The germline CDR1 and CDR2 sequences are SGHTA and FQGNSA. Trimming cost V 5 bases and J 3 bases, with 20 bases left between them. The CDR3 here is CASSPRGGTANYEQYF. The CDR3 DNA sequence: TGTGCCAGCAGCCCCCGTGGGGGCACTGCAAACTACGAGCAGTACTTC.